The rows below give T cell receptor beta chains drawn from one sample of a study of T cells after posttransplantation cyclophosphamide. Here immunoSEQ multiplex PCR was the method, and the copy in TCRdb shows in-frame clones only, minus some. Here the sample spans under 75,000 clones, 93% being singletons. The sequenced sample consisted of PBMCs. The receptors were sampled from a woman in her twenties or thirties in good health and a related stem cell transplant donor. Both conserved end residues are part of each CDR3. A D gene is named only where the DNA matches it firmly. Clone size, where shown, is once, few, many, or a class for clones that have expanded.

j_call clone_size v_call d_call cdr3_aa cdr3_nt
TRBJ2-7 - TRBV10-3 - CAISIAGTDSSYEQYF TGTGCCATCAGTATAGCCGGGACCGACAGCTCCTACGAGCAGTACTTC
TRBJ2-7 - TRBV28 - CASSRTPTGYEQYF TGTGCCAGCAGTCGCACACCTACAGGGTACGAGCAGTACTTC
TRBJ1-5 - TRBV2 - CASKNLKGNQPQHF TGTGCCAGCAAGAATCTAAAGGGCAATCAGCCCCAGCATTTT
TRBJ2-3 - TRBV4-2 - CASSQGGTLTDTQYF TGTGCCAGCAGCCAAGGCGGGACTCTCACAGATACGCAGTATTTT
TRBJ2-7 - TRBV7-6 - CASSRDGGSEEQYF TGTGCCAGCAGCCGGGACGGTGGATCTGAGGAGCAGTACTTC
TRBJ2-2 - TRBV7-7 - CASSSMGDTGELFF TGTGCCAGCAGCTCCATGGGGGACACCGGGGAGCTGTTTTTT
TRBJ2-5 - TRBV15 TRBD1 CATSADRTKETQYF TGTGCCACCAGCGCGGACAGGACCAAAGAGACCCAGTACTTC
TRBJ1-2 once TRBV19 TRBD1 CASTNRGRNGYTF TGTGCCAGTACCAACAGGGGGCGGAATGGCTACACCTTC
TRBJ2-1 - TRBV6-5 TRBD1 CASSSGGPKYNEQFF TGTGCCAGCAGCTCAGGGGGCCCGAAATACAATGAGCAGTTCTTC
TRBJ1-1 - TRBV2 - CASSDPQGNIEAFF TGTGCCAGCAGTGACCCCCAGGGTAATATTGAAGCTTTCTTT
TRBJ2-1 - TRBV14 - CASSQDLSSGGYNEQFF TGTGCCAGCAGCCAAGATTTATCCAGTGGGGGGTACAATGAGCAGTTCTTC
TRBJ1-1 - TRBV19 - CASSPTAGQLAEAFF TGTGCCAGTAGTCCGACCGCGGGACAATTGGCTGAAGCTTTCTTT
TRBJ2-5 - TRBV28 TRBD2 CASSNSGGAQETQYF TGTGCCAGCAGCAACAGCGGGGGGGCCCAGGAGACCCAGTACTTC
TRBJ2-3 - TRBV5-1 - CASSLGGGRTDTQYF TGCGCCAGCAGCTTGGGAGGGGGAAGGACAGATACGCAGTATTTT